A selection of T cell receptor beta chains follows, all from one sample in a study of patients with pleural tuberculosis. Each CDR3 protein gets one entry after TCRdb re-called the reads with MiXCR. The sample has approximately 53,000 distinct CDR3 sequences; approximately 7.5% are singletons. These receptors came from a human donor with pleural tuberculosis. Each CDR3 is given with its conserved first and last residue. Fields, in order: clone size, J gene, V gene, D gene, CDR3 DNA, CDR3 protein. A D gene is named only where the DNA matches it firmly. Rows give clone size only sometimes, using once, few, many, or a class for an expanded clone.

NA TRBJ1-6 TRBV10-3 TRBD1 TGTGCCATAGGGACAGAAGATAATTCACCCCTCCACTTT CAIGTEDNSPLHF
many TRBJ1-5 TRBV6-2/TRBV6-3 NA TGTGCCAGCAGTTACGAGTTTGGTAGCAATCAGCCCCAGCATTTT CASSYEFGSNQPQHF
few TRBJ1-1 TRBV18 NA TGTGCCAGCTCACCGGGCAGGGGAGTTATGAACACTGAAGCTTTCTTT CASSPGRGVMNTEAFF
many TRBJ2-7 TRBV20-1 NA TGCAGTGCTAGATCGGGGGAGAGCTCCTACGAGCAGTACTTC CSARSGESSYEQYF
NA TRBJ2-1 TRBV19 TRBD2 TGTGCCAGTCGGAATTTAGCGGGAGAGGTACGCAATGAGCAGTTCTTC CASRNLAGEVRNEQFF
many TRBJ2-7 TRBV27 NA TGTGCCACCAGCCCGAACTCTTATACGTACTTC CATSPNSYTYF
many TRBJ1-5 TRBV11-1 NA TGTGCCAGCGGCCAAACAGGGAATCAGCCCCAGCATTTT CASGQTGNQPQHF
many TRBJ1-1 TRBV28 TRBD1 TGTGCCAGCAGTCGACAGGGCTTGGGCACTGAAGCTTTCTTT CASSRQGLGTEAFF
many TRBJ1-1 TRBV5-1 NA TGCGCCAGCAGCTTGCTGGGAAATGAAGCTTTCTTT CASSLLGNEAFF
few TRBJ2-1 TRBV19 TRBD2 TGTGCCAGTAGAGTCGAACTACTAGCGGGGTCTTACAATGAGCAGTTCTTC CASRVELLAGSYNEQFF
NA TRBJ2-1 TRBV30 NA TGTGCCTGGAGTGTTGGTTACAATGAGCAGTTCTTC CAWSVGYNEQFF
NA TRBJ1-4 TRBV29-1 NA TGCAGCGTTGAGCAGGAAAAACTGTTTTTT CSVEQEKLFF
NA TRBJ2-5 TRBV20-1 NA TGCAGTGCTATGTCTACTATCCAAGAGACCCAGTACTTC CSAMSTIQETQYF
many TRBJ1-4 TRBV11-2 NA TGTGCCAGCAGCTTGGGTCGCGATGAAAAACTGTTTTTT CASSLGRDEKLFF
many TRBJ1-1 TRBV11-1 NA TGTGCCAGCAGCTTATCCTCCGTGAACACTGAAGCTTTCTTT CASSLSSVNTEAFF
many TRBJ1-1 TRBV6-1 NA TGTGCCAGCAGTGGCCCGGGACGGCCGAACACTGAAGCTTTCTTT CASSGPGRPNTEAFF
many TRBJ1-4 TRBV5-1 NA TGCGCCAGCAGCTTGGACTCAACTAATGAAAAACTGTTTTTT CASSLDSTNEKLFF
NA TRBJ2-1 TRBV6-2/TRBV6-3 NA TGTGCCAGCAGCTATTGCAATGAGCAGTTCTTC CASSYCNEQFF
NA TRBJ1-3 TRBV12-3/TRBV12-4 NA TGTGCCAGCAGAACCGGGACCGGGAACGGAAACACCATATATTTT CASRTGTGNGNTIYF
few TRBJ2-1 TRBV19 TRBD1 TGTGCCAGTAGCGAAACAGGGGGCGATTTGGGTGAGCAGTTCTTC CASSETGGDLGEQFF
many TRBJ1-5 TRBV2 NA TGTGCCAGCAGTGAAGCGGTTAGCAATCAGCCCCAGCATTTT CASSEAVSNQPQHF
many TRBJ2-3 TRBV12-3/TRBV12-4 NA TGTGCCAGCAGGCCCCTGGTCGGGCAGGCGGTAGATACGCAGTATTTT CASRPLVGQAVDTQYF
many TRBJ2-1 TRBV4-3 NA TGCGCCAGCAGTTCAGAGGTCTACAATGAGCAGTTCTTC CASSSEVYNEQFF
NA TRBJ2-1 TRBV29-1 NA TGCAGCGTTGAATGGCAAACCAATACCTACAATGAGCAGTTCTTC CSVEWQTNTYNEQFF
many TRBJ2-3 TRBV6-1 NA TGTGCCAGCAGTCAGGACTTAGCCACAGATACGCAGTATTTT CASSQDLATDTQYF
NA TRBJ1-2 TRBV5-1 TRBD1 TGCGCCAGCAGCCCTACCGGGACAGGGAATGGCTACACCTTC CASSPTGTGNGYTF
NA TRBJ2-7 TRBV4-2 TRBD2 TGTGCCAGCAGCCCCACTAGCGGCTACGAGCAGTACTTC CASSPTSGYEQYF
few TRBJ2-4 TRBV29-1 NA TGCAGCGTTGAAGACCTGGACGTAAACATTCAGTACTTC CSVEDLDVNIQYF
many TRBJ2-3 TRBV11-2 NA TGTGCCAGCAGCTTAGGCGCAACAGATACGCAGTATTTT CASSLGATDTQYF
many TRBJ2-2 TRBV2 TRBD2 TGTGCCAGCAAGAGGAGCGGGGGGGACACCGGGGAGCTGTTTTTT CASKRSGGDTGELFF
many TRBJ1-6 TRBV27 NA TGTGCCAGCAGTTTATACCCGAATTCACCCCTCCACTTT CASSLYPNSPLHF
few TRBJ2-3 TRBV11-2 NA TGTGCCAGCAGCTTAGATCTGAGGCGAGCGCAGTATTTT CASSLDLRRAQYF
many TRBJ1-1 TRBV12-3/TRBV12-4 NA TGTGCCAGCTGCGAAATGAACACTGAAGCTTTCTTT CASCEMNTEAFF
many TRBJ1-1 TRBV19 TRBD1 TGTGCCAGTAGTATAGGACAGGGGGCCACTGAAGCTTTCTTT CASSIGQGATEAFF
many TRBJ2-5 TRBV4-2 NA TGTGCCAGCAGCCCTAAGATCCAGAATCCATTGTTTGAGACCCAGTACTTC CASSPKIQNPLFETQYF
many TRBJ2-5 TRBV4-2 NA TGTGCCAGCAGCCAAGTGACTGCGGAGACCCAGTACTTC CASSQVTAETQYF
many TRBJ1-1 TRBV24-1 NA TGTGCCACCAGTTTGGGATCTGAAGCTTTCTTT CATSLGSEAFF
NA TRBJ1-2 TRBV30 NA TGTGCCTTCGGGGCTAACTATGGCTACACCTTC CAFGANYGYTF
many TRBJ2-1 TRBV7-1 TRBD2 TGTGCCAGCAGCTCACTAGCGGGAGGTCTGAATGAGCAGTTCTTC CASSSLAGGLNEQFF
many TRBJ1-3 TRBV12-3/TRBV12-4 TRBD1 TGTGCCAGCAGTTCTGGGACAGCAAAACCCTCTGGAAACACCATATATTTT CASSSGTAKPSGNTIYF
many TRBJ1-1 TRBV25-1 NA TGTGCCAGCAGTGATCCGGGGGCAGCGAACACTGAAGCTTTCTTT CASSDPGAANTEAFF
NA TRBJ1-5 TRBV6-1 NA TGTGCCAGCAAGGGAACATTGGGGGACCAGCCCCAGCATTTT CASKGTLGDQPQHF
NA TRBJ2-3 TRBV12-3/TRBV12-4 TRBD2 TGTGCCAGCAGTTTAAGGGGTAGCGGGAGAACAGATACGCAGTATTTT CASSLRGSGRTDTQYF
many TRBJ1-2 TRBV7-2 TRBD1 TGTGCCAGCAGCTTAGCAGGGGGCGATGGCTACACCTTC CASSLAGGDGYTF
many TRBJ2-3 TRBV4-1 NA TGCGCCAGCAGCCCCAGGTGGCAGGGGATGGCAGATACGCAGTATTTT CASSPRWQGMADTQYF